Included here is one TCR beta chain sequence, with context. No antigen is known for it. The data are from a study of post-analysis software for immune sequencing data. Points from the study as a whole: Five or six TRBV segments appeared more often in patients than in controls, and TRBV5-6, TRBV5-1 and TRBV20-1 were among these.

Built from TCR beta cDNA, the libraries had unique molecular identifiers in them. TCRdb analysed the PCR reads with MiXCR anew, one entry per CDR3 protein. The table includes about 820,000 distinct CDR3 sequences, under 70% detected once. The junction had 11 bases not matched to a gene; V was cut back by 2 bases and J by 4 bases. CDR3 length equals 17 residues. Germline-derived CDR1 and CDR2 are MDHEN and SYDVKM. The sample comprised blood. This receptor was identified in a girl aged 10-17 years with multiple sclerosis. This chain connects TRBV28 to TRBJ2-3; 8 bases are a match to TRBD2. The CDR3: CASSLGVGGGMADTQYF. For the CDR3, the DNA is TGTGCCAGCAGTTTAGGGGTCGGGGGGGGAATGGCAGATACGCAGTATTTT.